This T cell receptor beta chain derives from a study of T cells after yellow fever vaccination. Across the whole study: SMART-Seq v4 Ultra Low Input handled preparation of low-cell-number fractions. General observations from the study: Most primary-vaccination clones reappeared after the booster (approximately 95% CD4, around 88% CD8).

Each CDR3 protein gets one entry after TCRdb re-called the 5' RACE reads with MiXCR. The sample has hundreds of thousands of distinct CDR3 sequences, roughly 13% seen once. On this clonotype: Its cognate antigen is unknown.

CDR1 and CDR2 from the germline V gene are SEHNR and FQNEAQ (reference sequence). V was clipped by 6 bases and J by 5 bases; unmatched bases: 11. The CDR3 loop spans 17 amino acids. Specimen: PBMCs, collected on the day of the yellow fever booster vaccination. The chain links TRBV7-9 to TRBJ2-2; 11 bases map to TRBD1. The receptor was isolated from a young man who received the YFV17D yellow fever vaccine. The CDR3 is CASRTKPGQGGTGELFF. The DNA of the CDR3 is TGTGCCAGCAGGACAAAGCCGGGACAGGGGGGAACCGGGGAGCTGTTTTTT.